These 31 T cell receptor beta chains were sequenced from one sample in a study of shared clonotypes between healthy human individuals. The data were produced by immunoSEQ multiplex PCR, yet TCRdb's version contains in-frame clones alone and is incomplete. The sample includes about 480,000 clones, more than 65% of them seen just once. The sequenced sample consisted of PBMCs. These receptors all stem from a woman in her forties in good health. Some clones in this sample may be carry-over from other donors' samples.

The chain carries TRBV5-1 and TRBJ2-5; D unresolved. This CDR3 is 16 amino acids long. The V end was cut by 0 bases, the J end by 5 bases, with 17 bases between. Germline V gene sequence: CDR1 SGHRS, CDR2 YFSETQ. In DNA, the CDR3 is TGCGCCAGCAGCTTGGTACCCCCAGGAATCGGGGAGACCCAGTACTTC. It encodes CASSLVPPGIGETQYF.

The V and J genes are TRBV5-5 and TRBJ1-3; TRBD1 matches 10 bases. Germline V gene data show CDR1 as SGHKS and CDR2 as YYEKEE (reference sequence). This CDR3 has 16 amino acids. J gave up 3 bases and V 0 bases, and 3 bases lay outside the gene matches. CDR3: CASSLAGTGVGNTIYF. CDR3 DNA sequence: TGTGCCAGCAGCTTGGCCGGGACAGGGGTTGGAAACACCATATATTTT.

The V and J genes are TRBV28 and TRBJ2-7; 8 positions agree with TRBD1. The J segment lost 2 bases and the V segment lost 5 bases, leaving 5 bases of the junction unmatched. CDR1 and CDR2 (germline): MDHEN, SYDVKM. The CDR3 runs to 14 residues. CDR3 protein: CASSEPGQAYEQYF. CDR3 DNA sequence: TGTGCCAGCAGTGAACCGGGACAGGCCTACGAGCAGTACTTC. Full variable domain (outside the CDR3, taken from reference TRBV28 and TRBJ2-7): DVKVTQSSRYLVKRTGEKVFLECVQDMDHENMFWYRQDPGLGLRLIYFSYDVKMKEKGDIPEGYSVSREKKERFSLILESASTNQTSMYLCASSEPGQAYEQYFGPGTRLTVT.

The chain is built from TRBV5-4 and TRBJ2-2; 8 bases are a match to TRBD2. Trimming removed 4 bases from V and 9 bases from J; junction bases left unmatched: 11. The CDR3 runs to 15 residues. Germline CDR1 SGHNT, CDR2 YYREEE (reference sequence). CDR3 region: CASSTPGTRTRELFF. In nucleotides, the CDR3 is TGTGCCAGCAGCACCCCCGGGACTAGGACCCGGGAGCTGTTTTTT.

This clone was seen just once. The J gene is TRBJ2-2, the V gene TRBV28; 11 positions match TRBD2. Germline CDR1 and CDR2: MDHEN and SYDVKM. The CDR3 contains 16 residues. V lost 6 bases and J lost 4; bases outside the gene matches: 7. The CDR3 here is CASSSPGTSGTGELFF. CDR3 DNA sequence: TGTGCCAGCAGCTCTCCCGGGACTAGCGGCACCGGGGAGCTGTTTTTT.

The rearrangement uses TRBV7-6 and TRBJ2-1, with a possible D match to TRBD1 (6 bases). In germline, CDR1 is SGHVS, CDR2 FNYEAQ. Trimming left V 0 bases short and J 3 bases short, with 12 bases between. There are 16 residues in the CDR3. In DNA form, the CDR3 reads TGTGCCAGCAGCTTAGCAGGTATCAGGGGCTACAATGAGCAGTTCTTC. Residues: CASSLAGIRGYNEQFF. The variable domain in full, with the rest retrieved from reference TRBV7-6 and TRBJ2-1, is GAGVSQSPRYKVTKRGQDVALRCDPISGHVSLYWYRQALGQGPEFLTYFNYEAQQDKSGLPNDRFSAERPEGSISTLTIQRTEQRDSAMYRCASSLAGIRGYNEQFFGPGTRLTVL.

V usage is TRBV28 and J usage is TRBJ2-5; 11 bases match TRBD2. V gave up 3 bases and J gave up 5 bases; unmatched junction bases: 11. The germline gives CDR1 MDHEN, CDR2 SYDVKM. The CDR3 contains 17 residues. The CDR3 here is CASSLYLAGGWVETQYF. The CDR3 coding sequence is TGTGCCAGCAGTTTGTACTTAGCGGGAGGGTGGGTCGAGACCCAGTACTTC.

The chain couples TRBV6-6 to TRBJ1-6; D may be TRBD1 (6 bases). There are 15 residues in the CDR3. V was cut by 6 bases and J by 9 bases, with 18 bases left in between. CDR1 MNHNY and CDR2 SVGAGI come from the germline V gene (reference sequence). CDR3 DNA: TGTGCCAGCAGGTCCTTGGACAGTCGAGGTTCACCCCTCCACTTT. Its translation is CASRSLDSRGSPLHF.

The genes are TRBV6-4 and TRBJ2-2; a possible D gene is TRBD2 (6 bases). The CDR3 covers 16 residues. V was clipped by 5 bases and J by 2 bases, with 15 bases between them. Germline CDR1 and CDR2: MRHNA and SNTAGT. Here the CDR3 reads CASSPGTDLNTGELFF. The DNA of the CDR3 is TGTGCCAGCAGTCCTGGGACTGACCTCAACACCGGGGAGCTGTTTTTT.

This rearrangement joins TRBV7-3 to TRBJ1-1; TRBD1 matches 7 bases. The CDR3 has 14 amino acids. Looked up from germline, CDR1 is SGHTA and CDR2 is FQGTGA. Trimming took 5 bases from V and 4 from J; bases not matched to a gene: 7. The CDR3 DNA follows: TGTGCCAGCAGCAAGACAGGGAGTAGCACTGAAGCTTTCTTT. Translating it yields CASSKTGSSTEAFF.

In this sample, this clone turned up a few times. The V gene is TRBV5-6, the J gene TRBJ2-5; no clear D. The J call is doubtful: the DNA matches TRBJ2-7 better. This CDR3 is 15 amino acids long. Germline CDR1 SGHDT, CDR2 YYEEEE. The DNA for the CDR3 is TGTGCCAGCAGCTTGGGACAAGGCTTAACCTACGAGCAGTACTTC. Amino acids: CASSLGQGLTYEQYF.

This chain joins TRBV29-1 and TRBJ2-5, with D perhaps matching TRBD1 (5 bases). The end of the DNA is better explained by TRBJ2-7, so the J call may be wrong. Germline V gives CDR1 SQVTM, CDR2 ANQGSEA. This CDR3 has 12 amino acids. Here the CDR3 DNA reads TGCAGCGTGCGGACACAATCCTACGAGCAGTACTTC. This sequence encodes CSVRTQSYEQYF.

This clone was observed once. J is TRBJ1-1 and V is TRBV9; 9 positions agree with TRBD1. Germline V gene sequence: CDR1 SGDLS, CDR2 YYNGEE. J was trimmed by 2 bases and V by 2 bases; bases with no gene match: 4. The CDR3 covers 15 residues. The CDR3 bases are TGTGCCAGCAGCGTCCGGGACAGGGATAACACTGAAGCTTTCTTT. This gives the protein CASSVRDRDNTEAFF.

CDR3 in DNA: TGTGCCAGCAGTCGCGGGGGCATCACAGATACGCAGTATTTT. Its protein product is CASSRGGITDTQYF. The rearrangement uses TRBV7-3 and TRBJ2-3; the D gene is possibly TRBD2 (7 bases). Germline V gene sequence: CDR1 SGHTA, CDR2 FQGTGA. V shed 6 bases and J shed 2 bases, with 12 bases lying between them. CDR3 length equals 14 residues.

CDR3 loop: CASSLPSGRSTGELFF. The CDR3 bases are TGTGCCAGCAGTTTGCCCAGCGGGAGGAGCACCGGGGAGCTGTTTTTT. The V gene is TRBV27, the J gene TRBJ2-2, with 9 bases matching TRBD2. The CDR3 runs to 16 residues. V lost 3 bases to trimming and J lost 4 bases; unmatched junction nucleotides: 6. Germline loops: CDR1 MNHEY, CDR2 SMNVEV (reference sequence).

In nucleotides, the CDR3 is TGTGCCAGCAGCCTTGGTGGCTCAGGGGGGGTTTCCTATGGCTACACCTTC. Amino acid sequence: CASSLGGSGGVSYGYTF. The chain links TRBV28 to TRBJ1-2; TRBD1 matches 7 bases. V was pared by 6 bases and J by 4 bases, with 17 bases of the junction left unmatched. Germline V CDR1 and CDR2: MDHEN, SYDVKM. The CDR3 covers 17 residues.

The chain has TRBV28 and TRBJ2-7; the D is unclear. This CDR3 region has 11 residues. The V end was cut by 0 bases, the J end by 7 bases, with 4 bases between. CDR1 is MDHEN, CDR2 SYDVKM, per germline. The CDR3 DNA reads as TGTGCCAGCAGTTTATGGGGGGAGCAGTACTTC. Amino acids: CASSLWGEQYF.

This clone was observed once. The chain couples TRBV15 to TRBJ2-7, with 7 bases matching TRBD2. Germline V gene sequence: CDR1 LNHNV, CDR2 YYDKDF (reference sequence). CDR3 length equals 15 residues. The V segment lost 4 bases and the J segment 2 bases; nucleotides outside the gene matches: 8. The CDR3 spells CATSTPGAGAYEQYF. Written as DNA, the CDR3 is TGTGCCACCAGCACCCCCGGGGCGGGAGCCTACGAGCAGTACTTC.

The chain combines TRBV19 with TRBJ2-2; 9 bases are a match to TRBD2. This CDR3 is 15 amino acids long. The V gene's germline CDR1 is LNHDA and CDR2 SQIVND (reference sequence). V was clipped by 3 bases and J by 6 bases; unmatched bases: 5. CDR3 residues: CASSMPIAGAGELFF. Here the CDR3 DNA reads TGTGCCAGTAGTATGCCCATAGCGGGAGCCGGGGAGCTGTTTTTT.

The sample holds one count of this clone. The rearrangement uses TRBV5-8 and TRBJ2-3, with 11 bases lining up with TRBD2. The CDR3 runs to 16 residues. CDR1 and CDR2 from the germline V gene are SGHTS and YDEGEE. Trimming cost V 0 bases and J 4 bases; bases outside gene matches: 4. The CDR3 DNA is TGTGCCAGCAGCTTGGGGCTAGCGGGAGGACCAGATACGCAGTATTTT. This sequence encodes CASSLGLAGGPDTQYF.

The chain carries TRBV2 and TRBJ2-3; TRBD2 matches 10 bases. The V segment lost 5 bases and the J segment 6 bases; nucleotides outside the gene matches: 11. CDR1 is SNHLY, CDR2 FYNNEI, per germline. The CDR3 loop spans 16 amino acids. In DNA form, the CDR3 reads TGTGCCAGCAGTTCCGGACTAGCGGTTCTCGTGGATACGCAGTATTTT. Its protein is CASSSGLAVLVDTQYF.

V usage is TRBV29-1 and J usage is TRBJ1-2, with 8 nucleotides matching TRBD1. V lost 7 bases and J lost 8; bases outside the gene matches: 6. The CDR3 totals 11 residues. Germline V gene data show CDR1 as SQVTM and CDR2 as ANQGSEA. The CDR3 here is CSDGTGLGYTF. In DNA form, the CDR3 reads TGCAGCGACGGGACAGGACTAGGCTACACCTTC.

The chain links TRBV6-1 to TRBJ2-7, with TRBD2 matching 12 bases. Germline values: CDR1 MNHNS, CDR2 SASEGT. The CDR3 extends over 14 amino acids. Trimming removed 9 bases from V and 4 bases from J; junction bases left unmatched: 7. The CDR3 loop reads CASSLAGGRYEQYF. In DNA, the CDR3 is TGTGCCAGTTCACTAGCGGGAGGACGGTACGAGCAGTACTTC.

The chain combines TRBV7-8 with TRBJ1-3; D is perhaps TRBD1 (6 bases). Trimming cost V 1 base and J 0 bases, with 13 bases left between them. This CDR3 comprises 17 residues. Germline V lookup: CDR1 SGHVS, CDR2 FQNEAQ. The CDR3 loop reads CASSLEGGRTSGNTIYF. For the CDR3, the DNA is TGTGCCAGCAGCTTAGAGGGGGGCAGGACCTCTGGAAACACCATATATTTT.

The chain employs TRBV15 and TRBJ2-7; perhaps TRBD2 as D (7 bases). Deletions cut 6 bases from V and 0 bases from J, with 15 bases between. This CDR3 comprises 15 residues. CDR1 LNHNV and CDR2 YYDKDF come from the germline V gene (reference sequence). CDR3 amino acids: CATSVGGPSSYEQYF. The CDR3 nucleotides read TGTGCCACCAGTGTCGGGGGGCCTTCCTCCTACGAGCAGTACTTC. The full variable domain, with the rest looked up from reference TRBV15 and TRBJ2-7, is DAMVIQNPRYQVTQFGKPVTLSCSQTLNHNVMYWYQQKSSQAPKLLFHYYDKDFNNEADTPDNFQSRRPNTSFCFLDIRSPGLGDTAMYLCATSVGGPSSYEQYFGPGTRLTVT.

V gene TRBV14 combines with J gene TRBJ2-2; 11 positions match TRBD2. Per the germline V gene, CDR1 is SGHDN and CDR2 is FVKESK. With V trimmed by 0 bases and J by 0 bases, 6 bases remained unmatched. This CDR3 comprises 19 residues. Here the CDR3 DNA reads TGTGCCAGCAGCCAAGATCCGGGACTAGCGGTCGCGAACACCGGGGAGCTGTTTTTT. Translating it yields CASSQDPGLAVANTGELFF.

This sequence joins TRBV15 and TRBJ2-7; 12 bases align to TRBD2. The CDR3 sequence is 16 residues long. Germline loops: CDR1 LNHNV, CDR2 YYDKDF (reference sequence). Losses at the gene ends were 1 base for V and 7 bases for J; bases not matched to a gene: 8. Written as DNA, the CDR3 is TGTGCCACCAGCAGAGGGACTAGCGGGACCCCAAGGGAGCAGTACTTC. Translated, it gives CATSRGTSGTPREQYF. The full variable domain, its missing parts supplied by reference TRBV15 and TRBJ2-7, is DAMVIQNPRYQVTQFGKPVTLSCSQTLNHNVMYWYQQKSSQAPKLLFHYYDKDFNNEADTPDNFQSRRPNTSFCFLDIRSPGLGDTAMYLCATSRGTSGTPREQYFGPGTRLTVT.

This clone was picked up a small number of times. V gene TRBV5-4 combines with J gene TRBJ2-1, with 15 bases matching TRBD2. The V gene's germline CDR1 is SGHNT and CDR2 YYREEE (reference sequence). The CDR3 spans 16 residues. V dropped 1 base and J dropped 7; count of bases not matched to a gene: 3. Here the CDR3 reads CASSLPGTSGGNEQFF. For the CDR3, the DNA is TGTGCCAGCAGCTTGCCCGGGACTAGCGGGGGGAATGAGCAGTTCTTC.

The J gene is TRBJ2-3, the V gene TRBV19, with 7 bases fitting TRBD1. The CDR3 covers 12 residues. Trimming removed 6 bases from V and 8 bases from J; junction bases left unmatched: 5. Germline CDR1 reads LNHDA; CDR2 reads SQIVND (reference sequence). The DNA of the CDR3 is TGTGCCAGTAGCTCGACAGGGAGTACGCAGTATTTT. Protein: CASSSTGSTQYF.

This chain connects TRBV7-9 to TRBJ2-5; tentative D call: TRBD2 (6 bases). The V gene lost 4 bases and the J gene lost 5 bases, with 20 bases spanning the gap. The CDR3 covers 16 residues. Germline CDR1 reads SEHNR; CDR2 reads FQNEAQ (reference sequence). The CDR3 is CASSSGGDPGRETQYF. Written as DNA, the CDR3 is TGTGCCAGCAGCTCTGGAGGGGACCCCGGTAGGGAGACCCAGTACTTC.

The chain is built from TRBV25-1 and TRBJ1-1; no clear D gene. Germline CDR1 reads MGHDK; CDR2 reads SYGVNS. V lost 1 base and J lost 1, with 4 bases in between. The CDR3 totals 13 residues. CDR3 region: CASSESWNTEAFF. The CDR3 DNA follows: TGTGCCAGCAGTGAATCTTGGAACACTGAAGCTTTCTTT.